The 29 T cell receptor beta chains below come from one sample, sequenced in a study of response to subunit inactivated influenza vaccine. Each CDR3 protein gets one entry after TCRdb re-called the RT-PCR reads with MiXCR. Here the sample spans about 570,000 distinct CDR3 sequences, roughly 10% being singletons. This sample was also put to use in a study of T cells expressing NK-cell markers. That source adds: 5'RACE template switching with UMIs produced the TCR beta cDNA.

The sample consisted of PBMCs from blood, taken on the day of vaccination. The receptors come from a man in his fifties or sixties who received an inactivated influenza vaccine.

CDR3 region: CSAVAGTHTGELFF. The DNA of the CDR3 is TGCAGCGCCGTCGCAGGGACCCACACCGGGGAGCTGTTTTTT. The chain uses TRBV29-1 and TRBJ2-2; perhaps D is TRBD1 or TRBD2 (5 bases each). CDR1 is SQVTM, CDR2 ANQGSEA, per germline. The CDR3 extends over 14 amino acids. Trimming removed 7 bases from V and 3 bases from J, with 15 bases in between.

This clonotype was counted only a few times. The chain has TRBV12-3 or TRBV12-4 and TRBJ2-2, with a weak D call TRBD2 (5 bases). The ends were cut back, 6 bases at V and 3 bases at J, with 11 bases in the middle. The CDR3 loop spans 14 amino acids. CDR3 protein: CASRATTYTGELFF. CDR3 DNA sequence: TGTGCCAGCAGAGCGACTACATACACCGGGGAGCTGTTTTTT.

This chain connects TRBV5-1 to TRBJ2-7, with D perhaps matching TRBD1 (8 bases). V dropped 2 bases and J dropped 4 bases, with 16 bases sitting between them. The CDR3 consists of 15 residues. CDR1 SGHRS and CDR2 YFSETQ come from the germline V gene. CDR3 DNA sequence: TGCGCCAGCAGCTTCGGACAGGGAGGGGGGTACGAGCAGTACTTC. Amino acid sequence: CASSFGQGGGYEQYF.

The gene calls are TRBV28 and TRBJ2-3; D is undetermined. Looked up from germline, CDR1 is MDHEN and CDR2 is SYDVKM. The CDR3 is 14 amino acids. V was cut by 5 bases and J by 1 base, with 10 bases left in between. This CDR3 reads CASSTNSGTDTQYF. CDR3 DNA sequence: TGTGCCAGCAGTACGAACTCGGGCACAGATACGCAGTATTTT.

This clonotype has just a few counts. J is TRBJ1-2 and V is TRBV20-1, with D possibly TRBD1 on 5 matching bases. Trimming removed 0 bases from V and 14 bases from J, with 19 bases in between. This CDR3 comprises 13 residues. Germline V gene lookup returns CDR1 DFQATT and CDR2 SNEGSKA (reference sequence). This chain's CDR3 is CSARDRGTAAQTF. The CDR3 nucleotides are TGCAGTGCTAGAGATCGCGGGACGGCCGCCCAGACCTTC.

The chain uses TRBV7-9 and TRBJ2-5; D gene unclear. Germline V gives CDR1 SEHNR, CDR2 FQNEAQ (reference sequence). The CDR3 runs 14 residues. Trimming stripped 2 bases from V and 5 bases from J, with 12 bases between. For the CDR3, the DNA is TGTGCCAGCAGCTTACAGACTTCGGCGGAGACCCAGTACTTC. Protein sequence: CASSLQTSAETQYF.

This clonotype has a count of ten or more. This chain connects TRBV27 to TRBJ1-6; tentatively, D is TRBD1 (5 bases). Per the germline V gene, CDR1 is MNHEY and CDR2 is SMNVEV (reference sequence). V was trimmed by 2 bases and J by 6 bases, leaving 11 bases between them. The CDR3 loop spans 15 amino acids. The CDR3 DNA sequence: TGTGCCAGCAGTTTACTAGGGGTTGGTAATTCACCCCTCCACTTT. It encodes CASSLLGVGNSPLHF.

The J gene is TRBJ2-2, the V gene TRBV7-9; 7 nucleotides align to TRBD2. The junction had 5 bases not matched to a gene; V was cut back by 5 bases and J by 5 bases. The CDR3 runs 14 residues. Germline-derived CDR1 and CDR2 are SEHNR and FQNEAQ (reference sequence). The CDR3 protein is CASSAKGGTGELFF. CDR3 sequence (DNA): TGTGCCAGCAGCGCGAAGGGAGGGACCGGGGAGCTGTTTTTT.

This clonotype has ten or more counts. The V and J genes are TRBV12-3 or TRBV12-4 and TRBJ2-7; 9 nucleotides match TRBD1. The J segment lost 5 bases and the V segment lost 6 bases, leaving 8 bases of the junction unmatched. The CDR3 is made up of 14 amino acids. CDR3 DNA: TGTGCCAGCAGCTCCGGGACAGGGATCCACGAGCAGTACTTC. It translates to CASSSGTGIHEQYF.

The chain employs TRBV12-3 or TRBV12-4 and TRBJ2-2, with D possibly TRBD1 on 5 matching bases. CDR3 length: 12 residues. V shed 10 bases and J shed 1 base, with 7 bases lying between them. CDR3 sequence: CANTGNTGELFF. The CDR3 bases are TGTGCCAACACAGGGAACACCGGGGAGCTGTTTTTT.

The chain carries TRBV10-2 and TRBJ2-2; 8 positions match TRBD1. The CDR3 has 15 residues. V dropped 2 bases and J dropped 5; count of bases not matched to a gene: 4. Germline V gives CDR1 WSHSY, CDR2 SAAADI. Here the CDR3 DNA reads TGCGCCAGCAGTGAGAGGACAGGGCGAACCGGGGAGCTGTTTTTT. This gives the protein CASSERTGRTGELFF.

This clonotype was seen at least ten times. V and J are TRBV7-9 and TRBJ2-5, with 10 bases that match TRBD1. CDR3 length: 15 amino acids. The V segment lost 5 bases and the J segment 5 bases; nucleotides outside the gene matches: 8. Germline V gives CDR1 SEHNR, CDR2 FQNEAQ (reference sequence). CDR3 DNA: TGTGCCAGCAGCACCGGGACAGGGGCTAGGGAGACCCAGTACTTC. Protein: CASSTGTGARETQYF.

The chain carries TRBV5-1 and TRBJ1-1; 9 bases map to TRBD1. Germline CDR1 is SGHRS and CDR2 is YFSETQ. V lost 3 bases, J lost 6 bases, and 3 bases stayed unmatched. The CDR3 length is 13 residues. CDR3 amino acids: CASSYRDRAEAFF. The CDR3 DNA reads TGCGCCAGCAGCTACCGGGACAGGGCTGAAGCTTTCTTT.

The V gene is TRBV7-3, the J gene TRBJ2-1, with D unresolved. The CDR3 has 13 amino acids. V dropped 2 bases and J dropped 4 bases, with 6 bases sitting between them. The germline V gene encodes CDR1 SGHTA and CDR2 FQGTGA. CDR3 nucleotide sequence: TGTGCCAGCAGCTTAGGGCATTACAATGAGCAGTTCTTC. Translation gives CASSLGHYNEQFF. The whole variable domain, remainder taken from reference TRBV7-3 and TRBJ2-1, is GAGVSQTPSNKVTEKGKYVELRCDPISGHTALYWYRQSLGQGPEFLIYFQGTGAADDSGLPNDRFFAVRPEGSVSTLKIQRTERGDSAVYLCASSLGHYNEQFFGPGTRLTVL.

This clonotype was found many times. The V and J genes are TRBV6-6 and TRBJ2-1, with D maybe TRBD1 (6 bases). V shed 6 bases and J shed 6 bases, with 12 bases lying between them. Germline V lookup: CDR1 MNHNY, CDR2 SVGAGI (reference sequence). The CDR3 totals 13 residues. The CDR3 is CASSLDRINEQFF. DNA for the CDR3: TGTGCCAGCAGCCTCGACAGGATCAATGAGCAGTTCTTC.

This clonotype was seen a handful of times. The rearrangement uses TRBV5-1 and TRBJ2-3, with a possible D match to TRBD1 (6 bases). Per the germline V gene, CDR1 is SGHRS and CDR2 is YFSETQ. Trimming removed 4 bases from V and 0 bases from J, with 9 bases in between. The CDR3 totals 14 residues. The CDR3 sequence is CASSIGQSTDTQYF. The DNA of the CDR3 is TGCGCCAGCAGCATCGGACAGAGCACAGATACGCAGTATTTT. The whole variable domain, filled in from reference TRBV5-1 and TRBJ2-3, reads KAGVTQTPRYLIKTRGQQVTLSCSPISGHRSVSWYQQTPGQGLQFLFEYFSETQRNKGNFPGRFSGRQFSNSRSEMNVSTLELGDSALYLCASSIGQSTDTQYFGPGTRLTVL.

CDR3 in amino acids: CASSLWTGSDEQYF. CDR3 nucleotide sequence: TGTGCCAGCAGCTTATGGACAGGGAGCGACGAGCAGTACTTC. The genes are TRBV7-8 and TRBJ2-7, with TRBD1 matching 8 bases. This CDR3 is built from 14 residues. Germline V lookup: CDR1 SGHVS, CDR2 FQNEAQ. With 2 bases clipped from V and 5 bases from J, the junction kept 5 bases outside the gene matches. Together with reference TRBV7-8 and TRBJ2-7, the CDR3 gives the full variable domain: GAGVSQSPRYKVAKRGQDVALRCDPISGHVSLFWYQQALGQGPEFLTYFQNEAQLDKSGLPSDRFFAERPEGSVSTLKIQRTQQEDSAVYLCASSLWTGSDEQYFGPGTRLTVT.

The chain links TRBV5-5 to TRBJ2-4; D assignment may be TRBD1 or TRBD2 (5 bases each). The germline V gene encodes CDR1 SGHKS and CDR2 YYEKEE (reference sequence). V was pared by 4 bases and J by 1 base, with 15 bases between. This CDR3 contains 16 residues. The DNA for the CDR3 is TGTGCCAGCAGCCCAGGGACGCTAAACGCCAAAAACATTCAGTACTTC. Translation gives CASSPGTLNAKNIQYF.

Only a few counts were recorded for this clonotype. J is TRBJ1-2 and V is TRBV7-9, with D possibly being TRBD1 (6 bases). V was pared by 1 base and J by 4 bases, with 13 bases between. The CDR3 consists of 15 residues. CDR1 and CDR2 from the germline V gene are SEHNR and FQNEAQ (reference sequence). CDR3 in amino acids: CASSLGTANSYGYTF. The CDR3 nucleotides are TGTGCCAGCAGCTTAGGGACAGCGAATAGCTATGGCTACACCTTC. The full variable domain, its missing parts supplied by reference TRBV7-9 and TRBJ1-2, is DTGVSQNPRHKITKRGQNVTFRCDPISEHNRLYWYRQTLGQGPEFLTYFQNEAQLEKSRLLSDRFSAERPKGSFSTLEIQRTEQGDSAMYLCASSLGTANSYGYTFGSGTRLTVV.

This clonotype has a handful of counts. The CDR3 DNA reads TGCAGCGTTGAAAAGGGGCTGGGGGGCTACAATGAGCAGTTCTTC. Translating gives CSVEKGLGGYNEQFF. The V and J genes are TRBV29-1 and TRBJ2-1; maybe TRBD2 (6 bases). The CDR3 is 15 residues long. V lost 2 bases and J lost 3, with 14 bases in between. The germline CDR1 and CDR2 sequences are SQVTM and ANQGSEA.

This clonotype was counted a few times. The CDR3 coding sequence is TGTGCCAGCAGTTTTCCCGGGACTAGCGGCACAGATACGCAGTATTTT. Amino acid sequence: CASSFPGTSGTDTQYF. This chain links TRBV6-5 with TRBJ2-3; TRBD2 matches 10 bases. The CDR3 totals 16 residues. CDR1 and CDR2 from the germline V gene are MNHEY and SVGAGI. V lost 4 bases, J lost 1 base, and 5 bases stayed unmatched.

This clonotype came up a few times. CDR3 bases: TGTGCCTGGAGCTCCACAGGGTCCCGAGAGACCCAGTACTTC. Translation: CAWSSTGSRETQYF. The chain has TRBV30 and TRBJ2-5, with a tentative D call TRBD1 (6 bases). CDR1 and CDR2 (germline): GTSNPN, SVGIG (reference sequence). The CDR3 spans 14 residues. With 3 bases removed from V and 4 bases from J, the gap between germline ends came to 15 bases. The whole variable domain, remainder taken from reference TRBV30 and TRBJ2-5, is SQTIHQWPATLVQPVGSPLSLECTVEGTSNPNLYWYRQAAGRGLQLLFYSVGIGQISSEVPQNLSASRPQDRQFILSSKKLLLSDSGFYLCAWSSTGSRETQYFGPGTRLLVL.

V gene TRBV5-1 combines with J gene TRBJ1-2, with D uncertain. The V gene's germline CDR1 is SGHRS and CDR2 YFSETQ. Trimming pared 5 bases from V and 2 bases from J, leaving 7 bases between. This CDR3 contains 12 residues. CDR3 amino acids: CASRRNNYGYTF. The CDR3 bases are TGCGCCAGCAGACGGAACAACTATGGCTACACCTTC.

V is TRBV12-3 or TRBV12-4 and J is TRBJ2-2, with 8 bases fitting TRBD2. Trimming removed 5 bases from V and 4 bases from J; junction bases left unmatched: 3. The CDR3 has 14 residues. The CDR3 bases are TGTGCCAGCAGTACTAGCGGCCCCACCGGGGAGCTGTTTTTT. It encodes CASSTSGPTGELFF.

This chain joins TRBV12-3 or TRBV12-4 and TRBJ1-6; unclear D gene. The length of the CDR3 is 14 residues. V was cut by 6 bases and J by 4 bases, with 10 bases left in between. CDR3 sequence reads: CASSPAGYNSPLHF. The CDR3 DNA follows: TGTGCCAGCAGCCCCGCGGGGTATAATTCACCCCTCCACTTT.

This clonotype was found many times. The chain recombines TRBV5-1 with TRBJ2-2, with TRBD2 as a possible D gene (5 bases). V lost 4 bases and J 4 bases, leaving 17 bases between the germline ends. The length of the CDR3 is 16 residues. The germline CDR1 and CDR2 sequences are SGHRS and YFSETQ. The CDR3 reads CASSKSSGPTTGELFF. The CDR3, as DNA: TGCGCCAGCAGCAAATCAAGCGGACCCACCACCGGGGAGCTGTTTTTT.

This clonotype has only a few counts. The rearrangement uses TRBV20-1 and TRBJ2-5, with D perhaps given as TRBD1 or TRBD2 (5 bases each). Looked up from germline, CDR1 is DFQATT and CDR2 is SNEGSKA (reference sequence). This CDR3 contains 13 residues. Trimming removed 6 bases from V and 3 bases from J, with 14 bases in between. CDR3 sequence: CSARGSGEETQYF. The CDR3 DNA is TGCAGTGCACGGGGCTCCGGGGAAGAGACCCAGTACTTC.

This chain joins TRBV5-1 and TRBJ2-2, with D possibly called TRBD1 or TRBD2 (5 bases each). Germline CDR1 is SGHRS and CDR2 is YFSETQ. Trimming pared 3 bases from V and 1 base from J, leaving 13 bases between. The CDR3 length is 16 residues. CDR3 loop: CASSSWGYLNTGELFF. As DNA, the CDR3 is TGCGCCAGCAGCTCTTGGGGGTACTTGAACACCGGGGAGCTGTTTTTT.

The gene calls are TRBV5-1 and TRBJ1-2; the D gene is possibly TRBD1 (5 bases). The CDR3 loop spans 15 amino acids. CDR1 and CDR2 (germline): SGHRS, YFSETQ. V lost 3 bases, J lost 1 base, and 13 bases lay in between. CDR3 residues: CASSWGDSRNYGYTF. The CDR3, as DNA: TGCGCCAGCAGCTGGGGAGACAGCCGTAACTATGGCTACACCTTC.